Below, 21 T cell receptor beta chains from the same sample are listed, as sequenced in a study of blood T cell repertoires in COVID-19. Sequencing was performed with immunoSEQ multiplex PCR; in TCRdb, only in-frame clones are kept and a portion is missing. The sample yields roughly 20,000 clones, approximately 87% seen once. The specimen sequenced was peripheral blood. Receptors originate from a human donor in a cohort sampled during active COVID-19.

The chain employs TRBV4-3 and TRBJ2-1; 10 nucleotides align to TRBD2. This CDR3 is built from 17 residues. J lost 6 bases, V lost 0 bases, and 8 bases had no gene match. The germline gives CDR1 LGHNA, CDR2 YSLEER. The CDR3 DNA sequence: TGCGCCAGCAGCCAAGAACCCACGGGACTAGCGCGCAATGAGCAGTTCTTC. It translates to CASSQEPTGLARNEQFF.

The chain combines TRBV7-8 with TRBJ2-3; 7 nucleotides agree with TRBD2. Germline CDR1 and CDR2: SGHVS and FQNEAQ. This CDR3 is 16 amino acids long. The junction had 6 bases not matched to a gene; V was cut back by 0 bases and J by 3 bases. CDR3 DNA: TGTGCCAGCAGCTTAGCCTCAAGCGGGACTACAGATACGCAGTATTTT. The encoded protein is CASSLASSGTTDTQYF. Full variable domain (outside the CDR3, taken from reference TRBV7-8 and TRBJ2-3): GAGVSQSPRYKVAKRGQDVALRCDPISGHVSLFWYQQALGQGPEFLTYFQNEAQLDKSGLPSDRFFAERPEGSVSTLKIQRTQQEDSAVYLCASSLASSGTTDTQYFGPGTRLTVL.

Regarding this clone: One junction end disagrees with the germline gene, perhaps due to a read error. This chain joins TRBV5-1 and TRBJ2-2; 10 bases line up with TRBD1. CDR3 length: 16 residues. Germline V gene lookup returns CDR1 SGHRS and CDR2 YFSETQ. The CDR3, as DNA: TGCGCCAGCGGCTTGTTGACAGGGGGCTCGACCGGGGAGCTGTTTTTT. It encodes CASGLLTGGSTGELFF.

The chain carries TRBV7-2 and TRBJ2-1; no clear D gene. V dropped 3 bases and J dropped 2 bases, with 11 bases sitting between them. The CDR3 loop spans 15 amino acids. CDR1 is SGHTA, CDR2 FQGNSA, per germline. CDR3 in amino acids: CASSLGQVPYNEQFF. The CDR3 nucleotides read TGTGCCAGCAGCTTGGGCCAAGTCCCCTACAATGAGCAGTTCTTC.

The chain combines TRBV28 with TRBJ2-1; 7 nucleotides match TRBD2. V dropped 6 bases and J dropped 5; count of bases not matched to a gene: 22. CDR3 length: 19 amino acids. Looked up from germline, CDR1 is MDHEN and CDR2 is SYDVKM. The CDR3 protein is CASSAPPRTKREWNNEQFF. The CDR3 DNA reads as TGTGCCAGCAGCGCACCTCCCAGAACAAAGCGGGAATGGAACAATGAGCAGTTCTTC. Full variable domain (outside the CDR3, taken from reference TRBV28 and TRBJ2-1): DVKVTQSSRYLVKRTGEKVFLECVQDMDHENMFWYRQDPGLGLRLIYFSYDVKMKEKGDIPEGYSVSREKKERFSLILESASTNQTSMYLCASSAPPRTKREWNNEQFFGPGTRLTVL.

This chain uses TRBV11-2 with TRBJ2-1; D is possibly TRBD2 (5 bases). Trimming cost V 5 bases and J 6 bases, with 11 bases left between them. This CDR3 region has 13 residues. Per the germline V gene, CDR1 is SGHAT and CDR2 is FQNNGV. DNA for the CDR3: TGTGCCAGCAGCGAACTAGTTGGCAATGAGCAGTTCTTC. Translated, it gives CASSELVGNEQFF.

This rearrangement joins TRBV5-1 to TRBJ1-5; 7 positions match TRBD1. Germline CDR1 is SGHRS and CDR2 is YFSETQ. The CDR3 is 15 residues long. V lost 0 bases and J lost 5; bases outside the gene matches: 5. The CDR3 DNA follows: TGCGCCAGCAGCTTGGGAGGAGGGGGCGATCAGCCCCAGCATTTT. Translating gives CASSLGGGGDQPQHF. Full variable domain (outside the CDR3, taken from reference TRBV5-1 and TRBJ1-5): KAGVTQTPRYLIKTRGQQVTLSCSPISGHRSVSWYQQTPGQGLQFLFEYFSETQRNKGNFPGRFSGRQFSNSRSEMNVSTLELGDSALYLCASSLGGGGDQPQHFGDGTRLSIL.

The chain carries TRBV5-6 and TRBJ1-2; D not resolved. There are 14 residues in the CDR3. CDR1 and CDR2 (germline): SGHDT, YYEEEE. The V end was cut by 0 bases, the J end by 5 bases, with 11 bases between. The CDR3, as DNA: TGTGCCAGCAGCTTGGGCCCCACTCGATATGGCTACACCTTC. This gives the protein CASSLGPTRYGYTF. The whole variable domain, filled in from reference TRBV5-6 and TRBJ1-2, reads DAGVTQSPTHLIKTRGQQVTLRCSPKSGHDTVSWYQQALGQGPQFIFQYYEEEERQRGNFPDRFSGHQFPNYSSELNVNALLLGDSALYLCASSLGPTRYGYTFGSGTRLTVV.

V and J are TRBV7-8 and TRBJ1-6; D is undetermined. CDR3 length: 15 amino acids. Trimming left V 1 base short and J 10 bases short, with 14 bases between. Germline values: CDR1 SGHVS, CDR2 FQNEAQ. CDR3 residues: CASSLVRGEESPLHF. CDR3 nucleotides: TGTGCCAGCAGCTTAGTTCGCGGGGAGGAATCACCCCTCCACTTT.

Written as DNA, the CDR3 is TGTGCCAGCAGTTTCTGGGGCCCTCAAACCACAGATACGCAGTATTTT. This gives the protein CASSFWGPQTTDTQYF. The chain is built from TRBV27 and TRBJ2-3, with D perhaps matching TRBD1 (5 bases). CDR1 is MNHEY and CDR2 is SMNVEV in the germline V gene (reference sequence). V lost 3 bases and J lost 2, with 15 bases in between. CDR3 size: 16 residues.

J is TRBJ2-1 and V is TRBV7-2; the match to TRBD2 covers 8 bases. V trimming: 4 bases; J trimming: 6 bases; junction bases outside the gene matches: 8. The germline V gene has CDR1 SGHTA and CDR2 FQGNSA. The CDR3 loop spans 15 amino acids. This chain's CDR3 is CASSSKRGSGNEQFF. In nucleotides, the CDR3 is TGTGCCAGCAGCTCCAAGCGGGGGAGCGGCAATGAGCAGTTCTTC. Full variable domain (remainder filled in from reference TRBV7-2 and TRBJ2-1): GAGVSQSPSNKVTEKGKDVELRCDPISGHTALYWYRQSLGQGLEFLIYFQGNSAPDKSGLPSDRFSAERTGGSVSTLTIQRTQQEDSAVYLCASSSKRGSGNEQFFGPGTRLTVL.

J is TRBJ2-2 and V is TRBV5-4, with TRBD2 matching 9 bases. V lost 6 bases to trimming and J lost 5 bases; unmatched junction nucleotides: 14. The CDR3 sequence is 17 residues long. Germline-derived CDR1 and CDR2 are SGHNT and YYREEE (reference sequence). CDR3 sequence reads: CASTLGGSSGGTGELFF. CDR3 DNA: TGTGCCAGCACCCTAGGCGGTTCCAGCGGGGGGACCGGGGAGCTGTTTTTT.

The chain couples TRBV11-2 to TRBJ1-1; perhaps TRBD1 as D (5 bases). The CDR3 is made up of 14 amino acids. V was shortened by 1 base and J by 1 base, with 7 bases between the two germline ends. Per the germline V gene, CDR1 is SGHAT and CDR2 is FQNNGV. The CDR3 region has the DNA TGTGCCAGCAGCTTAGTTCAGGGGAACACTGAAGCTTTCTTT. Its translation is CASSLVQGNTEAFF.

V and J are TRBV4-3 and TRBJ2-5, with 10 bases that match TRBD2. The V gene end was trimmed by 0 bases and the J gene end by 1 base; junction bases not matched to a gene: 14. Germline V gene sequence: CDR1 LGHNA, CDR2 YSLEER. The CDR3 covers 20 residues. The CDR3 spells CASSQDHASGRVERQETQYF. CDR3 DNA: TGCGCCAGCAGCCAAGATCACGCTAGCGGGAGAGTCGAACGCCAAGAGACCCAGTACTTC.

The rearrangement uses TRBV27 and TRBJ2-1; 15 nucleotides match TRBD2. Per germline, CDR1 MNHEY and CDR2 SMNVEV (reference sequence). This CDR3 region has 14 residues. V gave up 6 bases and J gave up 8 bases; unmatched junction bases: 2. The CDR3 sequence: CASRGLAGGYEQFF. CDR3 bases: TGTGCCAGCAGGGGACTAGCGGGAGGTTATGAGCAGTTCTTC.

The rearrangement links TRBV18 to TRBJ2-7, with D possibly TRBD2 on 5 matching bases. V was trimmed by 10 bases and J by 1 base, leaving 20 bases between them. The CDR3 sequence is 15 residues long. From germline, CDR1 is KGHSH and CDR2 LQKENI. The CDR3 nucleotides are TGTGCCAACTTCCTTGATCGGACTTTATCCTACGAGCAGTACTTC. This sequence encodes CANFLDRTLSYEQYF.

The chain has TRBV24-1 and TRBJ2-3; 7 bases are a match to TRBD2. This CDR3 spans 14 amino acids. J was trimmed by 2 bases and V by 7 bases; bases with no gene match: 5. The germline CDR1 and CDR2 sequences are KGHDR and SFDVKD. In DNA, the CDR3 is TGTGCCACCAGCCCTGGGAGGGACACAGATACGCAGTATTTT. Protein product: CATSPGRDTDTQYF.

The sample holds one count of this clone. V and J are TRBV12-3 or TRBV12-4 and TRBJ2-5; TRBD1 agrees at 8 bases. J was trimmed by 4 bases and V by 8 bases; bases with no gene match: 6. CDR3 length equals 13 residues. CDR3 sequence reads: CASGAGGPETQYF. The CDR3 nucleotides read TGTGCCAGCGGGGCAGGGGGCCCAGAGACCCAGTACTTC.

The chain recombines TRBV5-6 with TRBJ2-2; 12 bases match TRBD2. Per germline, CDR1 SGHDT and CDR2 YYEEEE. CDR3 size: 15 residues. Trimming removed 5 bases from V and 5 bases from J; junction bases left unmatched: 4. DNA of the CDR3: TGTGCCAGCAGTCCTAGCGGGAGGGGGACCGGGGAGCTGTTTTTT. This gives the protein CASSPSGRGTGELFF.

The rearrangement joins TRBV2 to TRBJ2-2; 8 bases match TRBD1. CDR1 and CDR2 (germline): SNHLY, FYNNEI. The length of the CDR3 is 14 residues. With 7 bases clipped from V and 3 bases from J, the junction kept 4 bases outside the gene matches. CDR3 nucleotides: TGTGCCAGCACAGGGGGCGGGTACACCGGGGAGCTGTTTTTT. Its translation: CASTGGGYTGELFF.

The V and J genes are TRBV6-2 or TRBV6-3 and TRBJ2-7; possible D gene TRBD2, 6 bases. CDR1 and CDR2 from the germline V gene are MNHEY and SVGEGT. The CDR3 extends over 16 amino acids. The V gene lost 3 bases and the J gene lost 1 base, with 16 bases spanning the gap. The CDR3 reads CASSYSQGGVSYEQYF. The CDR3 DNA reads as TGTGCCAGCAGTTATAGTCAAGGCGGGGTTTCCTACGAGCAGTACTTC.